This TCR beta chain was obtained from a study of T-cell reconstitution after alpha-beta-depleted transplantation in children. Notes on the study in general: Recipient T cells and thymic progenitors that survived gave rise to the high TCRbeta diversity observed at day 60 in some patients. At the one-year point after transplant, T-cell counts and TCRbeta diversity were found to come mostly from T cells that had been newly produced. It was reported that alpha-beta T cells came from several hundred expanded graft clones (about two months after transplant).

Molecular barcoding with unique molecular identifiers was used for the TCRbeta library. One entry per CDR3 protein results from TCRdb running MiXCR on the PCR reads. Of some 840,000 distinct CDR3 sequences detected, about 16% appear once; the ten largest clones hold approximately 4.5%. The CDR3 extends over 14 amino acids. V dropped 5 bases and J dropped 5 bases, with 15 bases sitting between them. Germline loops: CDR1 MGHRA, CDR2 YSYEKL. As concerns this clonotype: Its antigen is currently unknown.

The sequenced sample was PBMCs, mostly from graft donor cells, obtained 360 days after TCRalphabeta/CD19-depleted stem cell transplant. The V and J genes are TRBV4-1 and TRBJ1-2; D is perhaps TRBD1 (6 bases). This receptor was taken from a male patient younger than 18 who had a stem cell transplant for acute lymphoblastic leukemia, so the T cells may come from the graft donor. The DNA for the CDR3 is TGCGCCAGCAGCTCACAGGGAGGTAGATATGGCTACACCTTC. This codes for CASSSQGGRYGYTF.